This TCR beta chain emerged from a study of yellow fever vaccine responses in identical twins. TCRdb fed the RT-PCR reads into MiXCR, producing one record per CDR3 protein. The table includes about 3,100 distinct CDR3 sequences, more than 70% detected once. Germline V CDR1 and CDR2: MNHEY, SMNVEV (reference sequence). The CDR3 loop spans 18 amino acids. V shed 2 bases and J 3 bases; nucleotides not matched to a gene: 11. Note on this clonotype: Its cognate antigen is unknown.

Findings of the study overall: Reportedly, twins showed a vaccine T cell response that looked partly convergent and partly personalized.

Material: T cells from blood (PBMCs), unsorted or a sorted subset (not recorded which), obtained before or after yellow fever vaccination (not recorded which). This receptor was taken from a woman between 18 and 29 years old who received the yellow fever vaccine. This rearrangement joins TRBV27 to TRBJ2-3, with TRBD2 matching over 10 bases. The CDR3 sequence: CASSLLPSGSGVTDTQYF. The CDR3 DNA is TGTGCCAGCAGTTTACTACCTAGCGGGAGTGGTGTGACAGATACGCAGTATTTT.